A selection of T cell receptor beta chains follows, all from one sample in a study of sequential checkpoint blockade in melanoma. Measured with immunoSEQ multiplex PCR; TCRdb has only the in-frame clones, and not every one. The data contain roughly 20,000 clones, about 74% of them seen just once; the ten biggest clones take up about 37%. The starting material was CD8+ T cells sorted from blood (inferred from file names), obtained from a patient given nivolumab and ipilimumab in sequence. These TCRs come from a human donor with melanoma. The CDR3 runs from the conserved cysteine through the conserved F or W. The D gene is left open where the match is weak. Size is stated for part of the rows, as once, few or many counts, or as a class when the clone is expanded.

size,J,V,D,DNA,CDR3
.,TRBJ1-2,TRBV9,TRBD1,TGTGCCAGCAGCCCCCAGACAGGGTCAAATGGCTACACCTTC,CASSPQTGSNGYTF
.,TRBJ1-2,TRBV5-5,.,TGTGCCAGCAGCTTGGCGGGGAACTATGGCTACACCTTC,CASSLAGNYGYTF
.,TRBJ1-6,TRBV21-1,.,TGTGCCAGCAGCAAAAAGACAGGGTTACATAATTCACCCCTCCACTTT,CASSKKTGLHNSPLHF
.,TRBJ2-1,TRBV4-1,.,TGCGCCAGCAGCCAAGAAAGTCGGGCGGGGTCCTACAATGAGCAGTTCTTC,CASSQESRAGSYNEQFF
once,TRBJ2-1,TRBV29-1,.,TGCAGCGTAGAGAGCGGGCGGTCCTACAATGAGCAGTTCTTC,CSVESGRSYNEQFF
few,TRBJ2-1,TRBV6-1,TRBD2,TGTGCCACAACCAGGGAGGGGTTTTACAATGAGCAGTTCTTC,CATTREGFYNEQFF
.,TRBJ2-5,TRBV19,TRBD2,TGTGCCAGTAGTACTGGGAGCGGGAGCTTTGGAGAGACCCAGTACTTC,CASSTGSGSFGETQYF
.,TRBJ2-2,TRBV13,.,TGTGCCAGCAGCTTAGGACAGGGCCCCGGGGAGCTGTTTTTT,CASSLGQGPGELFF
few,TRBJ2-7,TRBV28,TRBD2,TGTGCCAGCAGTCCGGTAGCGGGAGGGTCTGACGAGCAGTACTTC,CASSPVAGGSDEQYF
.,TRBJ1-1,TRBV7-2,TRBD1,TGTGCCAGCAGCCTGGGGGACAGGGGGCTTCCTTCAGCTTTCTTT,CASSLGDRGLPSAFF
few,TRBJ1-1,TRBV27,.,TGTGCCAGCCTTAGGCAGGGGGAAGCTTTCTTT,CASLRQGEAFF
few,TRBJ2-7,TRBV27,.,TGTGCCAGCAGTTACAGCGGTGCCTCCTACGAGCAGTACTTC,CASSYSGASYEQYF
.,TRBJ2-7,TRBV28,.,TGTGCCAGCAGTTTACCCCGGACAACTGGGCCCGAGCAGTACTTC,CASSLPRTTGPEQYF
once,TRBJ2-7,TRBV27,TRBD1,TGTGCCAGCAGCTGGGGGACAGGGGGCTTATACGAGCAGTACTTC,CASSWGTGGLYEQYF
.,TRBJ1-5,TRBV28,.,TGTGCCAGCGAGGAGGACAGCTACAATCAGCCCCAGCATTTT,CASEEDSYNQPQHF
few,TRBJ2-1,TRBV6-5,TRBD2,TGTGCCAGCAGTTACTCGGGGGGGGAGCCAAATGAGCAGTTCTTC,CASSYSGGEPNEQFF
.,TRBJ2-1,TRBV6-5,.,TGTGCCAGCAGCGACGGGACTTCCTACTACAATGAGCAGTTCTTC,CASSDGTSYYNEQFF
few,TRBJ2-7,TRBV9,TRBD2,TGTGCCAGCAGCGTAGAAGGCGGGAGAGGAGACGAGCAGTACTTC,CASSVEGGRGDEQYF
.,TRBJ2-5,TRBV5-4,TRBD1,TGTGCCAGCAGCTACCTGACAGGGGCCCAAGAGACCCAGTACTTC,CASSYLTGAQETQYF
.,TRBJ2-7,TRBV28,.,TGTGCCAGCAGCGGGACTGTTACCTACGAGCAGTACTTC,CASSGTVTYEQYF
.,TRBJ2-5,TRBV14,TRBD2,TGTGCCAGCAGCGCATGGACTAGCGGGAGGCAAGAGACCCAGTACTTC,CASSAWTSGRQETQYF
.,TRBJ1-2,TRBV15,.,TGTGCCACCAGCAGAGTTACAGGGAGCTATGGCTACACCTTC,CATSRVTGSYGYTF
medium-sized,TRBJ1-5,TRBV5-4,.,TGTGCCAGCAGCTTGGCCGGGGGTAGCAATCAGCCCCAGCATTTT,CASSLAGGSNQPQHF
.,TRBJ2-7,TRBV27,TRBD2,TGTGCCAGCAGTTTTGTAGCGGGAGTGGCCTACGAGCAGTACTTC,CASSFVAGVAYEQYF
.,TRBJ1-2,TRBV5-8,.,TGTGCCAGCAGCTTCGGGAGGGCGCAGGACCTTACTAAAGGCTACACCTTC,CASSFGRAQDLTKGYTF
.,TRBJ2-7,TRBV5-4,.,TGTGCCAGCAGCCTTCCTCCGACAGAGCCTTCCTACGAGCAGTACTTC,CASSLPPTEPSYEQYF
.,TRBJ2-7,TRBV6-1,TRBD1,TGTGCCAGCAGTGGCTTAGGAAGGGGGCGCGAGCAGTACTTC,CASSGLGRGREQYF
.,TRBJ2-7,TRBV5-4,TRBD2,TGTGCCAGCAGCCAAGAGGGCGGGGGGGCTTACGAGCAGTACTTC,CASSQEGGGAYEQYF
.,TRBJ1-6,TRBV27,.,TGTGCCAGCAGTTTAGGGGCCTCCTATAATTCCCCCCTCCACTTT,CASSLGASYNSPLHF
.,TRBJ2-7,TRBV27,.,TGTGCCAGCAGTTTGCAGGGGGGCTACGAGCAGTACTTC,CASSLQGGYEQYF
.,TRBJ2-7,TRBV7-2,.,TGTGCCAGCAGCTTTTATGCTAGCCCCTACGAGCAGTACTTC,CASSFYASPYEQYF
.,TRBJ2-1,TRBV10-3,.,TGTGCCATCAGTGAGGGCGGCAGCTACAATGAGCAGTTCTTC,CAISEGGSYNEQFF
few,TRBJ2-7,TRBV6-1,TRBD2,TGTGCCAGCAGTGAGCCGGGACTAGCGGGAGGGGTGCTCGAGCAGTACTTC,CASSEPGLAGGVLEQYF
.,TRBJ2-3,TRBV27,TRBD1,TGTGCCAGCAGTTTGGGGGACAGGCTTGCGTACTTACCGGGAAACGATACGCAGTATTTT,CASSLGDRLAYLPGNDTQYF
.,TRBJ2-7,TRBV5-1,TRBD1,TGCGCCAGCAGCTTGGGACAGGGGGTCAACGAGCAGTACTTC,CASSLGQGVNEQYF
.,TRBJ1-2,TRBV28,TRBD1,TGTGCCAGCAGTGACCCTCTGAGCGGGACAGGACCCCAAAACTATGGCTACACCTTC,CASSDPLSGTGPQNYGYTF
.,TRBJ2-7,TRBV4-1,TRBD1,TGCGCCAGCAGCTTCCCGGGACAGAAAAGCTACGAGCAGTACTTC,CASSFPGQKSYEQYF
.,TRBJ2-7,TRBV9,TRBD1,TGTGCCAGCAGCGTAGGGACAGGGGCCTACGAGCAGTACTTC,CASSVGTGAYEQYF
few,TRBJ1-5,TRBV6-6,.,TGTGCCAGCAGTCCAAATAGCAATCAGCCCCAGCATTTT,CASSPNSNQPQHF
few,TRBJ2-1,TRBV4-2,TRBD2,TGTGCCAGCAGCCCGGGACTAGCGGGGGGCCCCGATGAGCAGTTCTTC,CASSPGLAGGPDEQFF
.,TRBJ2-7,TRBV6-1,TRBD1,TGTGCCAGCAGCTTATGGACAGGAGACTACGAGCAGTACTTC,CASSLWTGDYEQYF
.,TRBJ2-7,TRBV5-1,TRBD1,TGCGCCAGCAGCTTGGAGGGGGCGGACTACGAGCAGTACTTC,CASSLEGADYEQYF
.,TRBJ2-1,TRBV10-3,.,TGTGCCATCACAGAACGGGTAGAAGGTGAGCAGTTCTTC,CAITERVEGEQFF
.,TRBJ1-2,TRBV5-1,.,TGCGCCAGCAGAGAACTACAGGGTTTGAGGGGCTACACCTTC,CASRELQGLRGYTF
medium-sized,TRBJ2-2,TRBV6-5,TRBD1,TGTGCCAGCAGCCCGGGACAGGGGCATACCGGGGAGCTGTTTTTT,CASSPGQGHTGELFF
.,TRBJ2-3,TRBV6-5,.,TGTGCCAGCAGTTACTCGACAGTCTCCCCCCCAGATACGCAGTATTTT,CASSYSTVSPPDTQYF
.,TRBJ2-2,TRBV6-4,TRBD1,TGTGCCAGCAGTGGCGGGACAGGGGGACACACCGGGGAGCTGTTTTTT,CASSGGTGGHTGELFF
.,TRBJ1-3,TRBV30,.,TGTGCCTGGAGTAAAGGACAGTTCATCTCTGGAAACACCATATATTTT,CAWSKGQFISGNTIYF
.,TRBJ2-3,TRBV9,.,TGTGCGCGAATGACGGGAGCGTATGGCACAGATACGCAGTATTTT,CARMTGAYGTDTQYF
.,TRBJ2-2,TRBV19,TRBD2,TGTGCCAGTCTGGGGGGGGCCGGGGAGCTGTTTTTT,CASLGGAGELFF
.,TRBJ1-1,TRBV10-1,.,TGCGCCAGCAGTGATCTAGGGAACACTGAAGCTTTCTTT,CASSDLGNTEAFF
.,TRBJ1-2,TRBV7-9,.,TGTGCCAGCAGCTTGAGGGGAGGTTGGGTCGATGGCTACACCTTC,CASSLRGGWVDGYTF
few,TRBJ2-7,TRBV7-8,.,TGTGCCAGCAGCCGGAGTCTAAACGGTGAGCAGTACTTC,CASSRSLNGEQYF